Following are 21 T cell receptor beta chains from one sample sequenced in a study. TCRdb reprocessed the 5' RACE reads with MiXCR, giving one entry per CDR3 protein. Among approximately 58,000 distinct CDR3 sequences listed, roughly 28% were seen once. Cells sorted as Tregs were CD4+, CD25+ and CD127-/low. The specimen sequenced was tumor-infiltrating Tregs sorted from the breast tumor. These receptors were taken from a female donor with breast cancer.

Points on this clonotype: A read error may produce the germline difference seen at one junction end. This rearrangement joins TRBV7-7 to TRBJ2-5; D is ambiguous. The CDR3 spans 14 residues. Germline loops: CDR1 SSHAT, CDR2 FNYEAQ (reference sequence). The CDR3 region is CASSLNGPQETQYF. The CDR3 coding sequence is TGTGCTAGCAGTCTAAACGGACCGCAAGAGACCCAGTACTTC.

This clonotype was counted a few times. This chain joins TRBV9 and TRBJ1-1; unclear D gene. CDR3 length: 14 residues. Trimming took 0 bases from V and 4 from J, leaving 10 bases between them. Germline CDR1 is SGDLS and CDR2 is YYNGEE. The CDR3 coding sequence is TGTGCCAGCAGCGTAGACGTGGCAGCCACTGAAGCTTTCTTT. Its translation is CASSVDVAATEAFF.

This clonotype was observed a handful of times. This chain uses TRBV4-2 with TRBJ1-5; TRBD1 matches at 7 bases. The trim removed 0 bases at V and 5 bases at J, leaving 10 bases unmatched. The CDR3 runs to 17 residues. CDR1 and CDR2 from the germline V gene are LGHNA and YNFKEQ. CDR3 nucleotides: TGTGCCAGCAGCCAAGAGTCAAGACAGGGATGGTATCAGCCCCAGCATTTT. Protein sequence: CASSQESRQGWYQPQHF.

This clonotype was detected a few times. V is TRBV20-1 and J is TRBJ2-3, with TRBD2 matching 8 bases. V shed 6 bases, J shed 2 bases, and the junction held 7 bases outside the gene matches. Germline V gene data show CDR1 as DFQATT and CDR2 as SNEGSKA (reference sequence). The CDR3 extends over 14 amino acids. The CDR3 reads CSATGTSLTDTQYF. CDR3 nucleotide sequence: TGCAGTGCCACCGGGACTAGTCTCACAGATACGCAGTATTTT.

Ten or more counts support this clonotype. V and J are TRBV15 and TRBJ2-5; D is possibly TRBD1 (7 bases). The V end lost 3 bases, the J end lost 4 bases, and 9 bases lay between the germline ends. Germline V gene sequence: CDR1 LNHNV, CDR2 YYDKDF (reference sequence). The CDR3 covers 13 residues. This CDR3 is CATSRQGGETQYF. CDR3 coding DNA: TGTGCCACCAGCAGGCAGGGGGGAGAGACCCAGTACTTC. Full variable domain (outside the CDR3, taken from reference TRBV15 and TRBJ2-5): DAMVIQNPRYQVTQFGKPVTLSCSQTLNHNVMYWYQQKSSQAPKLLFHYYDKDFNNEADTPDNFQSRRPNTSFCFLDIRSPGLGDTAMYLCATSRQGGETQYFGPGTRLLVL.

The rearrangement links TRBV12-3 or TRBV12-4 to TRBJ2-2, with no clear D. The ends were cut back, 0 bases at V and 6 bases at J, with 14 bases in the middle. CDR3 length equals 16 residues. The CDR3 loop reads CASSLALQVVSGELFF. The CDR3 DNA sequence: TGTGCCAGCAGTTTAGCGCTCCAGGTAGTGTCCGGGGAGCTGTTTTTT.

This clonotype turned up a few times. The V and J genes are TRBV5-1 and TRBJ1-1, with D hard to call. The CDR3 covers 16 residues. CDR1 SGHRS and CDR2 YFSETQ come from the germline V gene. V was trimmed by 4 bases and J by 1 base, leaving 17 bases between them. CDR3 DNA sequence: TGCGCCAGCAGCACAAACTTCCGGGGAAGGAACACTGAAGCTTTCTTT. As protein: CASSTNFRGRNTEAFF.

This clonotype was seen more than once but under ten times. The genes are TRBV7-8 and TRBJ1-2, with 8 bases lining up with TRBD1. The CDR3 has 16 residues. The germline gives CDR1 SGHVS, CDR2 FQNEAQ. V lost 4 bases, J lost 4 bases, and 11 bases stayed unmatched. The CDR3 sequence: CASSSEGQDTGYGYTF. CDR3 nucleotides: TGTGCCAGCAGCTCGGAGGGACAGGACACGGGCTATGGCTACACCTTC.

For this clonotype: This may be a read error: a much more frequent sequence differs by one nucleotide. Here the CDR3 reads CTSSSLGVGQPQHF. In nucleotides, the CDR3 is TGTACCAGCAGTTCCCTGGGCGTGGGTCAGCCCCAGCATTTT. The chain links TRBV12-3 or TRBV12-4 to TRBJ1-5; D gene ambiguous. The CDR3 covers 14 residues.

This clonotype was seen a few times. The gene calls are TRBV4-2 and TRBJ2-1; 9 nucleotides match TRBD2. CDR1 is LGHNA and CDR2 is YNFKEQ in the germline V gene. The ends lost 0 bases at V and 0 bases at J; junction bases unmatched: 9. The CDR3 contains 19 residues. The CDR3 DNA sequence: TGTGCCAGCAGCCAAGATGGAGTATCGCGGGGGGGCTCCTACAATGAGCAGTTCTTC. It is translated as CASSQDGVSRGGSYNEQFF.

This clonotype showed up many times. This chain links TRBV5-1 with TRBJ2-7; TRBD1 might be the D (6 bases). Germline CDR1 reads SGHRS; CDR2 reads YFSETQ. The germline V and J ends were trimmed by 3 bases and 5 bases, with 15 bases remaining between them. The CDR3 has 14 residues. In nucleotides, the CDR3 is TGCGCCAGCAGCTGGACAAGAGGGGGAAACGAGCAGTACTTC. It is translated as CASSWTRGGNEQYF.

The CDR3 here is CASSPPGSTDTQYF. The CDR3, as DNA: TGTGCCAGCAGCCCCCCCGGCAGCACAGATACGCAGTATTTT. The gene calls are TRBV7-9 and TRBJ2-3; D is uncertain. The CDR3 has 14 amino acids. The V end was cut by 5 bases, the J end by 0 bases, with 9 bases between. Germline CDR1 SEHNR, CDR2 FQNEAQ (reference sequence).

The J gene is TRBJ2-7, the V gene TRBV4-1; a possible D gene is TRBD1 (6 bases). V gave up 4 bases and J gave up 3 bases, with 10 bases separating them. The germline V gene encodes CDR1 MGHRA and CDR2 YSYEKL. The CDR3 contains 13 residues. CDR3 nucleotides: TGCGCCAGCAGCCCATCCAGGGGCTACGAGCAGTACTTC. Its protein product is CASSPSRGYEQYF.

The V call is TRBV18, the J call TRBJ1-2; 9 bases map to TRBD1. The J segment lost 6 bases and the V segment lost 4 bases, leaving 3 bases of the junction unmatched. CDR1 is KGHSH, CDR2 LQKENI, per germline. The length of the CDR3 is 13 residues. This CDR3 is CASSRTGEHGYTF. Here the CDR3 DNA reads TGTGCCAGCTCACGGACAGGGGAACATGGCTACACCTTC. The full variable domain, in which reference TRBV18 and TRBJ1-2 provide the parts outside the CDR3, is NAGVMQNPRHLVRRRGQEARLRCSPMKGHSHVYWYRQLPEEGLKFMVYLQKENIIDESGMPKERFSAEFPKEGPSILRIQQVVRGDSAAYFCASSRTGEHGYTFGSGTRLTVV.

This clonotype occurred a few times. The CDR3 reads CASSWQGGGANVLTF. In DNA form, the CDR3 reads TGTGCCAGCAGCTGGCAGGGGGGGGGGGCCAACGTCCTGACTTTC. The V call is TRBV7-2, the J call TRBJ2-6; D tentatively reads TRBD1 or TRBD2 (7 bases each). The germline V gene encodes CDR1 SGHTA and CDR2 FQGNSA. The CDR3 spans 15 residues. Trimming removed 4 bases at V and 4 bases at J, with 11 bases between.

This clonotype was counted a few times. V usage is TRBV5-1 and J usage is TRBJ1-1; a possible D gene is TRBD1 (5 bases). The CDR3 contains 14 residues. CDR1 is SGHRS and CDR2 is YFSETQ in the germline V gene. V was trimmed by 0 bases and J by 3 bases, leaving 9 bases between them. CDR3 region: CASSLGQLDTEAFF. In nucleotides, the CDR3 is TGCGCCAGCAGCTTGGGACAGTTGGACACTGAAGCTTTCTTT.

The J gene is TRBJ2-3, the V gene TRBV9; D unclear. V lost 0 bases and J lost 0, with 14 bases in between. CDR3 size: 17 residues. Germline CDR1 SGDLS, CDR2 YYNGEE. The DNA for the CDR3 is TGTGCCAGCAGCGTAGAGGTGCGGCAGACTAGCACAGATACGCAGTATTTT. Its translation is CASSVEVRQTSTDTQYF. The complete variable domain, with remaining parts taken from reference TRBV9 and TRBJ2-3, reads DSGVTQTPKHLITATGQRVTLRCSPRSGDLSVYWYQQSLDQGLQFLIQYYNGEERAKGNILERFSAQQFPDLHSELNLSSLELGDSALYFCASSVEVRQTSTDTQYFGPGTRLTVL.

This clonotype was detected a few times. This rearrangement joins TRBV7-8 to TRBJ2-5; a possible D gene is TRBD1 (6 bases). V was cut by 3 bases and J by 4 bases, with 12 bases left in between. This CDR3 has 14 residues. Germline V CDR1 and CDR2: SGHVS, FQNEAQ. CDR3 in DNA: TGTGCCAGCAGCTTGGACCCAGGGGCAGAGACCCAGTACTTC. Its protein is CASSLDPGAETQYF.

On this clonotype: A much larger clone lies a single base off, so this may be a read error. The chain couples TRBV6-5 to TRBJ2-5, with a weak D call TRBD2 (5 bases). CDR1 and CDR2 from the germline V gene are MNHEY and SVGAGI. The CDR3 contains 15 residues. The DNA of the CDR3 is TGTGCCGGCAGTTACTACGGGTCGGGGCAAGAGACCCAGTACTTC. Residues: CAGSYYGSGQETQYF.

This rearrangement joins TRBV29-1 to TRBJ2-2, with 13 nucleotides matching TRBD2. Trimming took 5 bases from V and 4 from J; bases not matched to a gene: 4. CDR1 is SQVTM, CDR2 ANQGSEA, per germline. This CDR3 has 15 residues. CDR3 sequence reads: CSVRLAGGRTGELFF. The CDR3 DNA is TGCAGCGTTAGACTAGCGGGAGGTCGCACCGGGGAGCTGTTTTTT.

About this clonotype itself: One base away lies a much larger clone, so this may be a sequencing read error. This sequence joins TRBV9 and TRBJ2-5; tentative D call: TRBD2 (6 bases). The CDR3 length is 16 residues. The germline V gene encodes CDR1 SGDLS and CDR2 YYNGEE. The CDR3 loop reads CANSGRLGGSQETQYF. CDR3 bases: TGTGCCAACAGCGGGCGGTTGGGGGGATCCCAAGAGACCCAGTACTTC.